Listed below are T cell receptor beta chains from one sample, sequenced in a study of T cell responses to AZD1222 COVID-19 vaccine. Clones were sequenced by immunoSEQ multiplex PCR, and TCRdb holds only the in-frame ones, with some missing. This table has 89,000 or so clones, about 82% appearing once. The starting material was peripheral blood, obtained 28 days after the second AZD1222 dose. The origin of the receptors is an adult who received the AZD1222 COVID-19 vaccine. Each CDR3 is given without its conserved first and last residue. The order of the fields is CDR3 protein, J gene, V gene.

ATSRGAQMNTEAF | TRBJ1-1 | TRBV15
ASSLGGITGELF | TRBJ2-2 | TRBV5-1
ASSQGDTGQSYEQY | TRBJ2-7 | TRBV4-3
ASSYGGGGTDTQY | TRBJ2-3 | TRBV6-6
ASSQREGETQY | TRBJ2-5 | TRBV4-1
ASSLDDLGLGSPLH | TRBJ1-6 | TRBV7-8
ASSGVNTGELF | TRBJ2-2 | TRBV25-1
ASSPFWGDGTEAF | TRBJ1-1 | TRBV27
ASSVGGAGGDTQY | TRBJ2-3 | TRBV9
ASSSQGAQRSYT | TRBJ1-2 | TRBV5-1
ASSSGQGVAGELF | TRBJ2-2 | TRBV6-2/TRBV6-3
ASSQEEGPRRGYT | TRBJ1-2 | TRBV4-1
ASRPSGSLDEQY | TRBJ2-7 | TRBV5-8
ASNNLDSTYEQY | TRBJ2-7 | TRBV27
ASLTLRLAGTDTQY | TRBJ2-3 | TRBV21-1
ASSLRRAGETQY | TRBJ2-5 | TRBV7-2
ASVPPAKANTGELF | TRBJ2-2 | TRBV19